These 15 T cell receptor beta chains originate from one sample sequenced in a study of blood T cells in healthy people across ages. The second PCR ran about 6 to 12 cycles with a sample-barcoded 5' primer and J-beta primers. One entry per CDR3 protein results from TCRdb running MiXCR on the 5' RACE reads. The data show 1.4 million or so distinct CDR3 sequences, roughly 43% seen once. The specimen was blood. These receptors originate from a woman between 18 and 29 years old in good health.

This clonotype showed up just a few times. The chain joins TRBV20-1 to TRBJ2-7; TRBD2 agrees at 8 bases. The better agreement between TRBJ2-5 and the DNA end casts doubt on the J call. The CDR3 has 13 residues. The germline V gene has CDR1 DFQATT and CDR2 SNEGSKA (reference sequence). This chain's CDR3 is CSALKAGVETQYF. In nucleotides, the CDR3 is TGCAGTGCTCTTAAAGCGGGAGTGGAGACCCAGTACTTC.

This clonotype was seen more than once but under ten times. V and J are TRBV7-9 and TRBJ2-1, with D uncertain. CDR3 length equals 13 residues. From germline, CDR1 is SEHNR and CDR2 FQNEAQ (reference sequence). Trimming shortened V by 5 bases and J by 3 bases, and 8 bases separated the two germline ends. The CDR3 region is CASSDLLYNEQFF. CDR3 DNA sequence: TGTGCCAGCAGCGACCTACTCTACAATGAGCAGTTCTTC.

This clonotype came up once. V is TRBV7-3 and J is TRBJ2-1; D call uncertain. The length of the CDR3 is 13 residues. Germline CDR1 is SGHTA and CDR2 is FQGTGA. V shed 3 bases and J shed 5 bases, with 8 bases lying between them. The CDR3 loop is CASSFRDHNEQFF. CDR3 DNA sequence: TGTGCCAGCAGCTTCCGAGATCACAATGAGCAGTTCTTC.

V usage is TRBV24-1 and J usage is TRBJ2-3; 7 nucleotides agree with TRBD2. This CDR3 has 15 amino acids. CDR1 and CDR2 (germline): KGHDR, SFDVKD. J lost 2 bases, V lost 9 bases, and 10 bases had no gene match. This chain's CDR3 is CATSRASGFTDTQYF. The CDR3 coding sequence is TGTGCCACCTCTCGGGCTAGCGGATTCACAGATACGCAGTATTTT.

On this clonotype itself: A read error may produce the germline difference seen at one junction end. V and J are TRBV11-1 and TRBJ2-3, with TRBD2 matching 9 bases. CDR3 length: 17 amino acids. Per germline, CDR1 SGHAT and CDR2 FQDESV (reference sequence). CDR3 protein: CAGSSRMLAGGTDTQYF. The CDR3 region has the DNA TGTGCCGGCAGCTCCCGAATGTTAGCGGGAGGCACAGATACGCAGTATTTT.

J is TRBJ1-1 and V is TRBV7-8; 7 bases match TRBD1. With 5 bases clipped from V and 10 bases from J, the junction kept 7 bases outside the gene matches. CDR1 and CDR2 from the germline V gene are SGHVS and FQNEAQ. This CDR3 contains 12 residues. CDR3 sequence reads: CASSKQGSRAFF. As DNA, the CDR3 is TGTGCCAGCAGCAAACAGGGGTCTAGAGCTTTCTTT.

This clonotype was seen once. Germline is not matched at one junction end, which may reflect a read error. This rearrangement joins TRBV7-9 to TRBJ1-4, with D unresolved. The CDR3 contains 12 residues. Germline CDR1 reads SEHNR; CDR2 reads FQNEAQ (reference sequence). Written as DNA, the CDR3 is TGTGCCAGCAGCTTGCTGAATGGAAAACTGTTTTTT. It encodes CASSLLNGKLFF.

About this clonotype itself: The junction does not match germline at one end; this may be a read error. Here the CDR3 DNA reads TGTGCTAGCAGCCGAACAGGGGCCTACTCTGGGGCCAACGTCCTGACTTTC. It yields the protein CASSRTGAYSGANVLTF. V and J are TRBV7-7 and TRBJ2-6; 7 bases map to TRBD1. CDR1 SSHAT and CDR2 FNYEAQ come from the germline V gene (reference sequence). The CDR3 sequence is 17 residues long.

The chain links TRBV7-9 to TRBJ2-7, with D possibly matching TRBD1 (5 bases). Trimming pared 7 bases from V and 5 bases from J, leaving 12 bases between. The CDR3 contains 12 residues. Germline CDR1 reads SEHNR; CDR2 reads FQNEAQ (reference sequence). The CDR3 loop is CASTQGLHEQYF. CDR3 bases: TGTGCCAGCACCCAGGGATTACACGAGCAGTACTTC.

V gene TRBV5-1 combines with J gene TRBJ2-3; tentatively, D is TRBD2 (5 bases). The CDR3 spans 15 residues. Trimming stripped 1 base from V and 2 bases from J, with 11 bases between. CDR1 SGHRS and CDR2 YFSETQ come from the germline V gene. CDR3 DNA: TGCGCCAGCAGCTTGATCGGACGGGACACAGATACGCAGTATTTT. Its protein product is CASSLIGRDTDTQYF.

The chain uses TRBV3-1 and TRBJ2-5; 10 bases agree with TRBD2. The CDR3 has 17 residues. Germline V lookup: CDR1 LGHDT, CDR2 YNNKEL (reference sequence). V gave up 4 bases and J gave up 1 base; unmatched junction bases: 9. CDR3: CASSPEASGRLQETQYF. CDR3 nucleotide sequence: TGTGCCAGCAGCCCGGAGGCTAGCGGGAGACTCCAAGAGACCCAGTACTTC.

The chain joins TRBV4-1 to TRBJ2-7, with TRBD2 matching over 9 bases. The CDR3 extends over 15 amino acids. CDR1 is MGHRA, CDR2 YSYEKL, per germline. After removal of 6 bases from V and 7 bases from J, the junction contained 13 bases not matched to a gene. CDR3 sequence reads: CASSILAGGFNEQYF. CDR3 in DNA: TGCGCCAGCAGTATACTAGCGGGCGGATTCAATGAGCAGTACTTC.

The rearrangement links TRBV9 to TRBJ2-1; D may match TRBD1 or TRBD2 (5 bases each). The CDR3 is made up of 15 amino acids. CDR1 and CDR2 from the germline V gene are SGDLS and YYNGEE. Deletions cut 0 bases from V and 2 bases from J, with 9 bases between. The CDR3 DNA reads as TGTGCCAGCAGCGTAGTGGGGGAACCCTACAATGAGCAGTTCTTC. Its protein product is CASSVVGEPYNEQFF.

The chain couples TRBV7-2 to TRBJ1-1; D possibly corresponds to TRBD1 (5 bases). Germline CDR1 reads SGHTA; CDR2 reads FQGNSA. V was clipped by 5 bases and J by 1 base, with 11 bases between them. The CDR3 contains 14 residues. CDR3 sequence reads: CASSTQGQNTEAFF. The CDR3 nucleotides are TGTGCCAGCAGCACCCAGGGCCAGAACACTGAAGCTTTCTTT.

This sequence joins TRBV25-1 and TRBJ1-2; D is undetermined. The germline V gene has CDR1 MGHDK and CDR2 SYGVNS. With 6 bases removed from V and 3 bases from J, the gap between germline ends came to 5 bases. The CDR3 consists of 11 residues. The CDR3 reads CASRGDYGYTF. Here the CDR3 DNA reads TGTGCCAGCAGAGGAGACTATGGCTACACCTTC.